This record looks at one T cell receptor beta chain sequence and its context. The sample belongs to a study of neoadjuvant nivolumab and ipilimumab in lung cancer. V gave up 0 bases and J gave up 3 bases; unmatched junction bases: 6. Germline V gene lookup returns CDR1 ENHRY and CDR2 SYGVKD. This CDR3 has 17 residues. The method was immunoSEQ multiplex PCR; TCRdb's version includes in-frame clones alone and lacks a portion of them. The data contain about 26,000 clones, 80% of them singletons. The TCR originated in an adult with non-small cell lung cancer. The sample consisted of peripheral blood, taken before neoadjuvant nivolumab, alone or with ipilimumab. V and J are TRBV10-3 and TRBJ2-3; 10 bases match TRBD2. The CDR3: CAISESGSGGGTDTQYF. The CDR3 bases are TGTGCCATCAGTGAGTCGGGAAGCGGGGGGGGAACAGATACGCAGTATTTT.